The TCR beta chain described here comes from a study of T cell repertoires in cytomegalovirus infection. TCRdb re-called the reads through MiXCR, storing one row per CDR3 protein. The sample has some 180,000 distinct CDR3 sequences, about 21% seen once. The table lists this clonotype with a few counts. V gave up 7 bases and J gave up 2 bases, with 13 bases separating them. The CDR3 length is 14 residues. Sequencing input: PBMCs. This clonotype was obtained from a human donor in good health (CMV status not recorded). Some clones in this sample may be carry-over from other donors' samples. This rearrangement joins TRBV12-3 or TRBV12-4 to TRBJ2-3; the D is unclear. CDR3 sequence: CASTLGLYTDTQYF. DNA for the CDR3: TGTGCCAGCACCCTTGGGTTATACACAGATACGCAGTATTTT.